Sequencing of this T cell receptor (beta chain) was carried out in a study of T cells after yellow fever vaccination. Study-wide results and caveats: Although the secondary response was weaker, it peaked faster, at day 5 versus 15. Relatively few clonotypes were ones that appeared in both CD4 and CD8 compartments.

MiXCR, run by TCRdb on the 5' RACE reads, gives a single entry per CDR3 protein. The sample lists fewer than 100,000 distinct CDR3 sequences, about 6% occurring once. The CDR3 runs to 13 residues. CDR1 and CDR2 from the germline V gene are SGHTA and FQGNSA. Deletions cut 5 bases from V and 2 bases from J, with 10 bases between. A few counts support this clonotype. The antigen remains unidentified. The sample consisted of CD8+ T cells sorted from PBMCs, taken 10 days after the yellow fever booster vaccination. This TCR was sampled from a man aged 18 to 29 who received the YFV17D yellow fever vaccine. This chain joins TRBV7-2 and TRBJ2-7; D unclear. The CDR3 nucleotides read TGTGCCAGCAGCCCCCGGACGACCTACGAGCAGTACTTC. It specifies CASSPRTTYEQYF.